The 19 T cell receptor beta chains given below trace back to one sample, sequenced in a study of tumor and adjacent non-tumor tissue in lung cancer. A modified ARM-PCR protocol with three rounds of nested PCR amplified TCRbeta. TCRdb ran MiXCR on the multiplex PCR reads and lists one entry per CDR3 protein. This table holds about 98,000 distinct CDR3 sequences, roughly 78% found once. This sample's RNA came from whole unsorted tissue. More than 3 cm separated this lung sample from the edge of the tumor. Sequences were obtained from distant non-tumor lung tissue. The receptors were sampled from a man in his 60s with small cell lung cancer.

V and J are TRBV29-1 and TRBJ2-5; tentative D call: TRBD1 (6 bases). V was pared by 8 bases and J by 14 bases, with 21 bases between. This CDR3 spans 11 amino acids. The germline V gene has CDR1 SQVTM and CDR2 ANQGSEA. The CDR3 coding sequence is TGCAGCCACGGAGGTCAGGGGAGCCAATACTTC. Translated: CSHGGQGSQYF.

Comment on this clonotype: No conserved phenylalanine or tryptophan ends this CDR3, so it is likely a read error. It is unclear where the CDR3 begins or ends on the DNA, so no DNA is shown, and the CDR3 is as TCRdb lists it. The V call is TRBV5-4, the J call TRBJ2-1; the tabulated D call, TRBD2, remains unverified against the DNA. Germline values: CDR1 SGHNT, CDR2 YYREEE (reference sequence). The CDR3 has 16 amino acids, counting both end residues. CDR3 in amino acids: CASSLVGREGPGPKFL.

Remarks on this clonotype: The junction and the germline gene differ at one end; a read error may be behind it. The chain employs TRBV6-1 and TRBJ2-3; the match to TRBD1 covers 7 bases. CDR1 and CDR2 (germline): MNHNS, SASEGT. The CDR3 loop spans 16 amino acids. CDR3 DNA: TGTGCCAGCGGGTCCGGGACGGGACAATGGACAGGTACGCAGTATTTT. This codes for CASGSGTGQWTGTQYF.

As to this clonotype: The junction shows a germline mismatch at one end, possibly a read error. The V call is TRBV5-6, the J call TRBJ2-3, with TRBD2 matching over 11 bases. Germline V lookup: CDR1 SGHDT, CDR2 YYEEEE. The CDR3 covers 19 residues. The CDR3 DNA is TGTGCCACCAGCTTGACTAGCGGGATTGTGGGGTTAGGGACAGATACGCAGTATTTT. This encodes CATSLTSGIVGLGTDTQYF.

Points on this clonotype: The junction and the germline gene differ at one end; a read error may be behind it. The J gene is TRBJ2-7, the V gene TRBV6-5; TRBD1 agrees at 7 bases. CDR1 and CDR2 (germline): MNHEY, SVGAGI. The CDR3 spans 13 residues. Here the CDR3 reads CASNRQGDYERYF. DNA for the CDR3: TGTGCCAGCAACCGACAGGGAGACTACGAGCGGTACTTC.

This clonotype was found once. One end of the junction fails to match germline, which may point to a read error. This rearrangement joins TRBV10-2 to TRBJ2-1; D may be TRBD1 (5 bases). This CDR3 comprises 13 residues. Per the germline V gene, CDR1 is WSHSY and CDR2 is SAAADI. This CDR3 is CTSCETGQGERFF. DNA of the CDR3: TGCACCAGCTGCGAGACTGGCCAGGGTGAGCGATTCTTC.

Note on this clonotype: Germline and junction disagree at one end, which may indicate a read error. The chain couples TRBV14 to TRBJ2-1, with D perhaps given as TRBD1 or TRBD2 (5 bases each). This CDR3 is 14 amino acids long. The germline gives CDR1 SGHDN, CDR2 FVKESK. The CDR3 nucleotides are TGTGCCAGCCTGCAGGGCGTCGGGGAGAATGAGCACTTCTTC. It is translated as CASLQGVGENEHFF.

The V and J genes are TRBV29-1 and TRBJ1-1; D is possibly TRBD1 (6 bases). V lost 7 bases, J lost 4 bases, and 19 bases lay in between. Germline V gives CDR1 SQVTM, CDR2 ANQGSEA. The CDR3 contains 14 residues. CDR3 sequence reads: CSGCDRSRSTEAFF. As DNA, the CDR3 is TGCAGCGGCTGCGACAGGTCTAGGAGCACTGAAGCTTTCTTT.

This clonotype appeared many times. The chain uses TRBV6-2 or TRBV6-3 and TRBJ2-7, with D perhaps matching TRBD2 (5 bases). This CDR3 has 12 residues. V gave up 7 bases and J gave up 3 bases, with 10 bases separating them. The germline gives CDR1 MNHEY, CDR2 SVGEGT. The CDR3 nucleotides are TGTGCCAGCACGCGGGCCGGCTACGAGCAGTACTTC. Translation gives CASTRAGYEQYF.

The rearrangement uses TRBV4-2 and TRBJ2-1; 16 positions match TRBD2. The CDR3 is 20 residues long. Germline V gives CDR1 LGHNA, CDR2 YNFKEQ. V shed 8 bases and J 5 bases; nucleotides not matched to a gene: 18. The CDR3 here is CASDQDPGTSGRALHNEQFF. The CDR3 bases are TGTGCCAGCGACCAAGACCCCGGGACTAGCGGGAGGGCCCTCCACAATGAGCAGTTCTTC.

Note on this clonotype: Being one base from a much bigger clone, this may be a read error. This rearrangement joins TRBV12-3 or TRBV12-4 to TRBJ2-1; possible D gene TRBD2, 6 bases. The length of the CDR3 is 14 residues. The germline V and J ends were trimmed by 3 bases and 11 bases, with 17 bases remaining between them. This CDR3 reads CASSFGGKRGKQFF. The DNA of the CDR3 is TGTGCCAGCAGTTTCGGGGGAAAAAGGGGTAAGCAGTTCTTC.

This chain links TRBV10-3 with TRBJ1-1; D is unresolved. The CDR3 is 13 amino acids. Germline values: CDR1 ENHRY, CDR2 SYGVKD. Trimming cost V 4 bases and J 1 base, with 7 bases left between them. The CDR3 reads CAISGTENTEAFF. The DNA for the CDR3 is TGTGCCATCAGTGGGACCGAGAACACTGAAGCTTTCTTT.

Concerning this clonotype itself: An end of the junction does not agree with germline; a read error may underlie this. V is TRBV10-2 and J is TRBJ2-1; D is unclear. Germline assignment: CDR1 WSHSY and CDR2 SAAADI. The CDR3 has 13 amino acids. The CDR3 reads CASSSFSYKEQFF. The CDR3 DNA is TGCGCCAGCAGTTCCTTCTCCTACAAAGAGCAGTTCTTC.

The gene calls are TRBV6-1 and TRBJ2-7; 7 positions match TRBD2. The CDR3 spans 14 residues. In germline, CDR1 is MNHNS, CDR2 SASEGT. The CDR3 loop is CASRTGAGMSERCV. The CDR3 nucleotides are TGTGCCAGCAGGACTGGAGCGGGAATGAGCGAGCGGTGCGTC.

In the case of this clonotype: The junction and the germline gene differ at one end; a read error may be behind it. The chain carries TRBV6-5 and TRBJ1-2; D not certain. CDR1 and CDR2 (germline): MNHEY, SVGAGI. The CDR3 totals 14 residues. The CDR3 coding sequence is TGTGCCAGCAGTCCGACCGGGTCATTCTATGGCTACACATTC. It codes for CASSPTGSFYGYTF.

In regard to this clonotype: The junction shows a germline mismatch at one end, possibly a read error. V usage is TRBV7-9 and J usage is TRBJ2-5; maybe TRBD2 (5 bases). The CDR3 contains 14 residues. Germline V gives CDR1 SEHNR, CDR2 FQNEAQ (reference sequence). The CDR3 region is CVSSFFTGFETQYF. The CDR3 DNA follows: TGTGTCAGCAGCTTCTTCACGGGGTTCGAGACCCAGTACTTC.

The genes are TRBV4-2 and TRBJ2-2; D possibly corresponds to TRBD2 (5 bases). This CDR3 contains 14 residues. V was pared by 6 bases and J by 5 bases, with 13 bases between. The germline V gene has CDR1 LGHNA and CDR2 YNFKEQ. The CDR3 bases are TGTGCCAGCAGAAGGAGGCTGGAAACCGGGGAGCTGTTTTTT. Translated: CASRRRLETGELFF.

To note about this clonotype: A read error may account for a junction end that differs from germline. The V gene is TRBV12-3 or TRBV12-4, the J gene TRBJ2-5; 7 bases map to TRBD2. CDR3 size: 16 residues. The CDR3 spells CASSFWGTGGRETHYF. The CDR3 DNA is TGTGCCAGCAGTTTTTGGGGGACGGGAGGCCGGGAGACCCACTACTTT.

The genes are TRBV12-3 or TRBV12-4 and TRBJ2-2; D uncertain. V lost 4 bases and J lost 7, with 13 bases in between. The CDR3 extends over 14 amino acids. The CDR3 protein is CASSSGSAGGELFF. The DNA of the CDR3 is TGTGCCAGCAGTTCAGGATCTGCTGGCGGGGAGCTGTTTTTT.